A selection of T cell receptor beta chains follows, all from one sample in a study of T cell changes during pregnancy in multiple sclerosis. Assay: immunoSEQ multiplex PCR; the TCRdb copy retains only in-frame clones and omits some. This repertoire shows some 48,000 clones, roughly 96% found once; its top ten account for about 1%. This sample comprised peripheral blood, obtained in the second trimester of pregnancy. These receptors were taken from a female donor with multiple sclerosis, enrolled in a pregnancy study. The CDR3 runs from the conserved cysteine through the conserved F or W. A D gene is named only where the DNA matches it firmly. Size is stated for part of the rows, as once, few or many counts, or as a class when the clone is expanded.

V: TRBV27
J: TRBJ1-6
D: .
size: .
DNA: TGTGCCAGCAGTTTATTGGTCAGGGATTCACCCCTCCACTTT
CDR3: CASSLLVRDSPLHF

V: TRBV5-4
J: TRBJ2-1
D: .
size: once
DNA: TGTGCCAGCAGCTTCCGGAGTGGCTCCTACAATGAGCAGTTCTTC
CDR3: CASSFRSGSYNEQFF

V: TRBV5-5
J: TRBJ2-7
D: TRBD1
size: .
DNA: TGTGCCAGCAGCATCGGGACAGGGGGCTACGAGCAGTACTTC
CDR3: CASSIGTGGYEQYF

V: TRBV2
J: TRBJ1-1
D: TRBD1
size: once
DNA: TGTGCCAGCAGTGCGAACAGGGGCTTAAACACTGAAGCTTTCTTT
CDR3: CASSANRGLNTEAFF

V: TRBV12-5
J: TRBJ2-5
D: TRBD2
size: .
DNA: TGTGCTAGTGTTCAGGGAGGGCAAGAGACCCAGTACTTC
CDR3: CASVQGGQETQYF

V: TRBV27
J: TRBJ1-1
D: .
size: .
DNA: TGTGCCAGCAGGGGGGGGTTGGAAACTTTCTTT
CDR3: CASRGGLETFF

V: TRBV9
J: TRBJ1-5
D: .
size: .
DNA: TGTGCCAGCAGCGTATTCGGGGGGAATCAGCCCCAGCATTTT
CDR3: CASSVFGGNQPQHF

V: TRBV14
J: TRBJ1-1
D: .
size: .
DNA: TGTGCCAGCAGCCAAGCCTTAGGGGGGAACACTGAAGCTTTCTTT
CDR3: CASSQALGGNTEAFF

V: TRBV7-2
J: TRBJ2-1
D: .
size: .
DNA: TGTGCCAGCAGCTTAGCAAACAACCCCTACAATGAGCAGTTCTTC
CDR3: CASSLANNPYNEQFF

V: TRBV2
J: TRBJ2-1
D: TRBD2
size: .
DNA: TGTGCCAGCAAAAGTAGCGGGAGTTCCTACAATGAGCAGTTCTTC
CDR3: CASKSSGSSYNEQFF

V: TRBV27
J: TRBJ2-2
D: TRBD2
size: .
DNA: TGTGCCAGCAGCAAGAGGCCCCCGCGGGAGGGAGGGATCGGGGAGCTGTTTTTT
CDR3: CASSKRPPREGGIGELFF

V: TRBV7-3
J: TRBJ1-1
D: .
size: .
DNA: TGTGCCAGCAGTTCCGAGGGAGCAACTGAAGCTTTCTTT
CDR3: CASSSEGATEAFF

V: TRBV5-1
J: TRBJ2-1
D: TRBD2
size: .
DNA: TGCGCCAGCAGCTTTGGACTAGCTAACGATGAGCAGTTCTTC
CDR3: CASSFGLANDEQFF

V: TRBV7-9
J: TRBJ2-3
D: TRBD1
size: .
DNA: TGTGCCAGCAGCTCGACAGGGGGCGCGCAGTATTTT
CDR3: CASSSTGGAQYF

V: TRBV28
J: TRBJ1-1
D: .
size: .
DNA: TGTGCCAGCACCTCGCCCCGCACCCGGGGGGACACTGAAGCTTTCTTT
CDR3: CASTSPRTRGDTEAFF

V: TRBV7-8
J: TRBJ2-5
D: TRBD2
size: .
DNA: TGTGCCAGCAGCTACGGACTAGCGGGGGGTCCCAGGGAGACCCAGTACTTC
CDR3: CASSYGLAGGPRETQYF

V: TRBV2
J: TRBJ1-2
D: TRBD1
size: .
DNA: TGTGCCAGCAGGTCGACAGGGCCTGGCTACACCTTC
CDR3: CASRSTGPGYTF

V: TRBV7-8
J: TRBJ2-1
D: .
size: .
DNA: TGTGCCAGCAGCTTAAGTATAATAGCGAGAAACAATGAGCAGTTCTTC
CDR3: CASSLSIIARNNEQFF

V: TRBV11-3
J: TRBJ2-3
D: .
size: .
DNA: TGTGCCAGCAGCTTAGCGTCTGGGGGCGGATATACGCAGTATTTT
CDR3: CASSLASGGGYTQYF